The 18 T cell receptor beta chains reported below all come from one sample, sequenced in a study of blood T cell repertoires in COVID-19. TCRdb's table, derived via immunoSEQ multiplex PCR, lists solely in-frame clones and lacks some. The sample yields approximately 73,000 clones, 89% seen once. The sequenced sample was peripheral blood. Receptors originate from a man aged 80 or over with acute or convalescent COVID-19.

A few counts support this clone. V gene TRBV29-1 combines with J gene TRBJ1-3; no definite D call. The germline V and J ends were trimmed by 4 bases and 4 bases, with 11 bases remaining between them. There are 13 residues in the CDR3. The germline gives CDR1 SQVTM, CDR2 ANQGSEA. CDR3 protein: CSVATQSGNTIYF. The CDR3 region has the DNA TGCAGCGTTGCAACCCAGTCCGGAAACACCATATATTTT.

V gene TRBV5-6 combines with J gene TRBJ1-1; tentative D call: TRBD1 (6 bases). This CDR3 has 15 residues. Trimming pared 4 bases from V and 6 bases from J, leaving 19 bases between. Germline values: CDR1 SGHDT, CDR2 YYEEEE. The CDR3 is CASSPYDRNLAEAFF. CDR3 DNA sequence: TGTGCCAGCAGCCCGTACGACAGGAACTTGGCTGAAGCTTTCTTT.

This sequence joins TRBV14 and TRBJ1-6; possibly TRBD1 for D (6 bases). Germline V gene lookup returns CDR1 SGHDN and CDR2 FVKESK. This CDR3 spans 15 amino acids. The ends were cut back, 1 base at V and 9 bases at J, with 13 bases in the middle. This CDR3 reads CASSQVVQGSSPLHF. CDR3 bases: TGTGCCAGCAGCCAAGTAGTGCAGGGGAGTTCACCCCTCCACTTT. The full variable domain, with the rest looked up from reference TRBV14 and TRBJ1-6, is EAGVTQFPSHSVIEKGQTVTLRCDPISGHDNLYWYRRVMGKEIKFLLHFVKESKQDESGMPNNRFLAERTGGTYSTLKVQPAELEDSGVYFCASSQVVQGSSPLHFGNGTRLTVT.

In DNA, the CDR3 is TGTGCCAGCAGTTTACAGAACTATGGCTACACCTTC. This translates into CASSLQNYGYTF. The rearrangement links TRBV12-3 or TRBV12-4 to TRBJ1-2; D gene ambiguous. V gave up 2 bases and J gave up 2 bases, with 3 bases separating them. The CDR3 covers 12 residues.

V usage is TRBV20-1 and J usage is TRBJ1-1; D is ambiguous. CDR3 length: 11 amino acids. The germline gives CDR1 DFQATT, CDR2 SNEGSKA (reference sequence). The ends were cut back, 6 bases at V and 0 bases at J, with 5 bases in the middle. The CDR3 DNA reads as TGCAGTGCCCCGGTGAACACTGAAGCTTTCTTT. Translation gives CSAPVNTEAFF.

V gene TRBV5-1 combines with J gene TRBJ2-7; 7 bases are shared with TRBD1. This CDR3 has 14 amino acids. CDR1 is SGHRS, CDR2 YFSETQ, per germline. Losses at the gene ends were 1 base for V and 2 bases for J; bases not matched to a gene: 3. CDR3 sequence (DNA): TGCGCCAGCAGCTTGTATGGGACAGCCTACGAGCAGTACTTC. Amino acids: CASSLYGTAYEQYF.

V usage is TRBV5-4 and J usage is TRBJ1-2; 7 nucleotides agree with TRBD1. Germline loops: CDR1 SGHNT, CDR2 YYREEE (reference sequence). V was clipped by 0 bases and J by 8 bases; unmatched bases: 4. The CDR3 totals 13 residues. The CDR3 reads CASSLGGGRGYTF. In DNA form, the CDR3 reads TGTGCCAGCAGCTTGGGAGGGGGCCGGGGCTACACCTTC.

The chain couples TRBV2 to TRBJ1-6; D unclear. CDR3 size: 13 residues. Trimming took 4 bases from V and 10 from J, leaving 11 bases between them. Per the germline V gene, CDR1 is SNHLY and CDR2 is FYNNEI. The CDR3 is CASSGQNTSPLHF. In DNA, the CDR3 is TGTGCCAGCAGTGGGCAGAATACATCACCCCTCCACTTT.

CDR3 DNA: TGTGCCAGCAGGACAGGGTACAATGAGCAGTTCTTC. It translates to CASRTGYNEQFF. The chain carries TRBV6-5 and TRBJ2-1; 7 bases map to TRBD1. Germline CDR1 reads MNHEY; CDR2 reads SVGAGI. V dropped 6 bases and J dropped 4; count of bases not matched to a gene: 0. The CDR3 length is 12 residues.

This rearrangement joins TRBV19 to TRBJ1-5; 8 nucleotides line up with TRBD1. Germline V gene sequence: CDR1 LNHDA, CDR2 SQIVND (reference sequence). The CDR3 is made up of 14 amino acids. The V and J ends lost 10 bases and 7 bases, in that order; junction bases with no gene match: 12. The CDR3 region has the DNA TGTGCCACCGTAGGACAGGGAACGAGGCAGCCCCAGCATTTT. It codes for CATVGQGTRQPQHF.

The rearrangement joins TRBV29-1 to TRBJ2-1; a weak D match, TRBD2 (6 bases). V gave up 6 bases and J gave up 7 bases, with 28 bases separating them. This CDR3 is 17 amino acids long. Germline lookup yields CDR1 SQVTM and CDR2 ANQGSEA. DNA for the CDR3: TGCAGCGTGCAACAATGGAGAAGGGGAAGGGAGGTAAATGAGCAGTTCTTC. It is translated as CSVQQWRRGREVNEQFF.

This chain connects TRBV7-8 to TRBJ2-3, with D possibly matching TRBD2 (7 bases). With 1 base removed from V and 3 bases from J, the gap between germline ends came to 11 bases. The CDR3 loop spans 15 amino acids. Germline V CDR1 and CDR2: SGHVS, FQNEAQ. As DNA, the CDR3 is TGTGCCAGCAGCTTAGTCGGGGGGCTGACAGATACGCAGTATTTT. Protein sequence: CASSLVGGLTDTQYF.

The gene calls are TRBV12-3 or TRBV12-4 and TRBJ1-4; 7 bases are shared with TRBD1. The V gene end was trimmed by 0 bases and the J gene end by 11 bases; junction bases not matched to a gene: 3. CDR3 length: 13 residues. DNA of the CDR3: TGTGCCAGCAGTTTAGCCGCGACAGGGAAACTGTTTTTT. Protein: CASSLAATGKLFF.

This clone was seen a single time. The chain combines TRBV5-1 with TRBJ2-6; no clear D gene. The length of the CDR3 is 18 residues. Trimming shortened V by 5 bases and J by 2 bases, and 20 bases separated the two germline ends. Germline CDR1 is SGHRS and CDR2 is YFSETQ. The CDR3 DNA reads TGCGCCAGCAGTATCCAAGGATCTACCCAGGCTGGGGCCAACGTCCTGACTTTC. It is translated as CASSIQGSTQAGANVLTF.

This clone was detected once. This chain uses TRBV2 with TRBJ1-5; 8 nucleotides agree with TRBD1. Trimming took 3 bases from V and 1 from J; bases not matched to a gene: 11. CDR1 SNHLY and CDR2 FYNNEI come from the germline V gene. This CDR3 spans 18 amino acids. Here the CDR3 reads CASSDWRTGKESNQPQHF. For the CDR3, the DNA is TGTGCCAGCAGTGATTGGAGGACAGGGAAGGAAAGCAATCAGCCCCAGCATTTT.

The V call is TRBV3-1 (or the pseudogene TRBV3-2), the J call TRBJ2-7; maybe TRBD1 (5 bases). CDR1 and CDR2 (germline): LGHDT, YNNKEL (reference sequence). Trimming stripped 5 bases from V and 4 bases from J, with 15 bases between. CDR3 size: 14 residues. This CDR3 reads CASSKRGGNYEQYF. In DNA, the CDR3 is TGTGCCAGCAGCAAAAGGGGCGGAAATTACGAGCAGTACTTC.

The gene calls are TRBV6-5 and TRBJ1-1; D is uncertain. This CDR3 contains 12 residues. CDR1 is MNHEY, CDR2 SVGAGI, per germline. Trimming cost V 5 bases and J 5 bases, with 9 bases left between them. CDR3 sequence (DNA): TGTGCCAGCAGTCTAGTTAGGACTGAAGCTTTCTTT. It is translated as CASSLVRTEAFF.

The rearrangement uses TRBV7-9 and TRBJ2-3; TRBD2 aligns across 7 bases. The CDR3 contains 14 residues. Trimming removed 2 bases from V and 6 bases from J; junction bases left unmatched: 5. The germline V gene has CDR1 SEHNR and CDR2 FQNEAQ (reference sequence). The CDR3 sequence: CASSLMAGVDTQYF. The CDR3 DNA reads TGTGCCAGCAGCTTAATGGCGGGGGTGGATACGCAGTATTTT.